This entry lists 22 T cell receptor beta chains sequenced from one sample in a study of identical twins (dated by TCRdb to about 2016). The library was built by means of 5' RACE. Sequencing used an Illumina HiSeq 2000. The public reads were run again by TCRdb, first through fastp at Q25 and then through MiXCR, and only productive beta chains were kept. Records with the same CDR3 protein are collapsed into one entry carrying the most frequent genes and DNA. This sample comprises 400,000 to 600,000 distinct CDR3 sequences, about 22% of them detected only once. The ten most abundant clones make up around 0.5% of the sample. The data also belong to a second study, concerning yellow fever vaccine responses in identical twins.

Input material: CD4+ T cells sorted from blood. Receptors were obtained from a woman between 18 and 29 years old in good health.

The CDR3 is CASSPKQGGTDTQYF. CDR3 bases: TGCGCCAGCAGCCCGAAACAGGGGGGCACAGATACGCAGTATTTT. The J gene is TRBJ2-3, the V gene TRBV4-1; 8 bases map to TRBD1. J gave up 1 base and V 4 bases, and 4 bases lay outside the gene matches. Per germline, CDR1 MGHRA and CDR2 YSYEKL. CDR3 length: 15 residues.

This chain links TRBV11-1 with TRBJ2-1, with 14 bases fitting TRBD2. The CDR3 has 20 residues. Germline V lookup: CDR1 SGHAT, CDR2 FQDESV (reference sequence). Losses at the gene ends were 5 bases for V and 1 base for J; bases not matched to a gene: 13. The CDR3 DNA is TGTGCCAGCAGCCCCAAAACCGGGACTAGCGGGAGTGGTTCCTACAATGAGCAGTTCTTC. Protein product: CASSPKTGTSGSGSYNEQFF.

The V gene is TRBV20-1, the J gene TRBJ2-1; TRBD2 might be the D (7 bases). V was cut by 1 base and J by 8 bases, with 18 bases left in between. Germline V gives CDR1 DFQATT, CDR2 SNEGSKA (reference sequence). This CDR3 contains 15 residues. The CDR3 sequence: CSARGWGGLAHEQFF. CDR3 coding DNA: TGCAGTGCTAGAGGGTGGGGGGGCCTGGCACATGAGCAGTTCTTC.

The V gene is TRBV5-1, the J gene TRBJ2-7; either TRBD1 or TRBD2 may fit D (5 bases each). The V end was cut by 5 bases, the J end by 1 base, with 16 bases between. There are 15 residues in the CDR3. From germline, CDR1 is SGHRS and CDR2 YFSETQ. The CDR3 nucleotides read TGCGCCAGCAGTACGGGACCGAGCGTATCCTACGAGCAGTACTTC. Its protein is CASSTGPSVSYEQYF.

This clonotype was recorded a few times. The chain links TRBV5-1 to TRBJ2-5; the D is unclear. Trimming shortened V by 4 bases and J by 0 bases, and 10 bases separated the two germline ends. Per the germline V gene, CDR1 is SGHRS and CDR2 is YFSETQ. The CDR3 covers 14 residues. The CDR3 is CASSLLQNQETQYF. The DNA for the CDR3 is TGCGCCAGCAGCCTCTTACAAAACCAAGAGACCCAGTACTTC.

V gene TRBV27 combines with J gene TRBJ2-1, with D perhaps TRBD2 (5 bases). With 6 bases removed from V and 8 bases from J, the gap between germline ends came to 23 bases. Germline lookup yields CDR1 MNHEY and CDR2 SMNVEV (reference sequence). This CDR3 has 16 amino acids. The CDR3 bases are TGTGCCAGCAGAGTTGGTCCTTGGCCTGGGCGGGATGAGCAGTTCTTC. Amino acids: CASRVGPWPGRDEQFF.

CDR3 bases: TGTGCCAGCAGCTTAGCGCGGGGGGGCGCGTATGGCTACACCTTC. As protein: CASSLARGGAYGYTF. The chain couples TRBV7-9 to TRBJ1-2; a weak D match, TRBD1 (6 bases). V was cut by 0 bases and J by 5 bases, with 13 bases left in between. The CDR3 spans 15 residues. The V gene's germline CDR1 is SEHNR and CDR2 FQNEAQ (reference sequence).

V is TRBV12-3 or TRBV12-4 and J is TRBJ1-6; 7 bases agree with TRBD1. This CDR3 is 15 amino acids long. Unmatched junction bases numbered 2, after V lost 6 bases and J lost 0 bases. DNA of the CDR3: TGTGCCAGCAGAACAGGGGACTCCTATAATTCACCCCTCCACTTT. It codes for CASRTGDSYNSPLHF.

The table lists this clonotype with a few counts. The chain links TRBV7-6 to TRBJ1-1; 7 bases align to TRBD1. J gave up 7 bases and V 1 base, and 15 bases lay outside the gene matches. Germline V lookup: CDR1 SGHVS, CDR2 FNYEAQ. The CDR3 has 17 residues. The CDR3 protein is CASSLVSGGRGPFEAFF. The CDR3 nucleotides are TGTGCCAGCAGCTTAGTATCGGGGGGAAGGGGGCCCTTTGAAGCTTTCTTT. The variable domain in full, with the rest retrieved from reference TRBV7-6 and TRBJ1-1, is GAGVSQSPRYKVTKRGQDVALRCDPISGHVSLYWYRQALGQGPEFLTYFNYEAQQDKSGLPNDRFSAERPEGSISTLTIQRTEQRDSAMYRCASSLVSGGRGPFEAFFGQGTRLTVV.

The chain combines TRBV7-2 with TRBJ2-7; 7 bases agree with TRBD2. CDR1 and CDR2 from the germline V gene are SGHTA and FQGNSA. CDR3 length equals 14 residues. The V gene end was trimmed by 5 bases and the J gene end by 3 bases; junction bases not matched to a gene: 7. The CDR3 sequence: CASSPQWGGYEQYF. The CDR3 DNA reads TGTGCCAGCAGCCCCCAGTGGGGGGGCTACGAGCAGTACTTC.

This clonotype was found many times. The rearrangement links TRBV25-1 to TRBJ1-1; the D gene is possibly TRBD1 (5 bases). CDR3 length equals 14 residues. Deletions cut 0 bases from V and 4 bases from J, with 9 bases between. CDR1 and CDR2 from the germline V gene are MGHDK and SYGVNS. This CDR3 reads CASSEYGAGTEAFF. The CDR3 DNA is TGTGCCAGCAGTGAATACGGGGCGGGCACTGAAGCTTTCTTT.

This clonotype was seen more than once but under ten times. This chain uses TRBV7-8 with TRBJ2-5; 7 bases agree with TRBD1. J was trimmed by 1 base and V by 2 bases; bases with no gene match: 19. This CDR3 has 20 residues. From germline, CDR1 is SGHVS and CDR2 FQNEAQ. CDR3 coding DNA: TGTGCCAGCAGCTTAAGGGGGCCACTGCGTGAGATAGGGGCCCAAGAGACCCAGTACTTC. It is translated as CASSLRGPLREIGAQETQYF. The full variable domain, with the rest looked up from reference TRBV7-8 and TRBJ2-5, is GAGVSQSPRYKVAKRGQDVALRCDPISGHVSLFWYQQALGQGPEFLTYFQNEAQLDKSGLPSDRFFAERPEGSVSTLKIQRTQQEDSAVYLCASSLRGPLREIGAQETQYFGPGTRLLVL.

This clonotype was seen only a few times. The rearrangement uses TRBV2 and TRBJ2-1; 7 bases line up with TRBD2. The CDR3 has 16 amino acids. Germline loops: CDR1 SNHLY, CDR2 FYNNEI. Losses at the gene ends were 0 bases for V and 6 bases for J; bases not matched to a gene: 8. In nucleotides, the CDR3 is TGTGCCAGCAGTGAAGCCCCCGGACTAGTTAGCAATGAGCAGTTCTTC. Translation gives CASSEAPGLVSNEQFF.

A few counts support this clonotype. The J gene is TRBJ2-3, the V gene TRBV20-1, with 12 bases aligning to TRBD1. The CDR3 consists of 14 residues. V was pared by 5 bases and J by 6 bases, with 6 bases of the junction left unmatched. Per the germline V gene, CDR1 is DFQATT and CDR2 is SNEGSKA (reference sequence). The CDR3 spells CSALGTGGMDTQYF. CDR3 nucleotide sequence: TGCAGTGCTTTAGGGACAGGGGGCATGGATACGCAGTATTTT.

The rearrangement joins TRBV28 to TRBJ2-5; the D gene is possibly TRBD2 (6 bases). This CDR3 has 16 amino acids. Between the trimmed V and J ends, which lost 5 bases and 2 bases, there was a span of 18 bases. Germline V lookup: CDR1 MDHEN, CDR2 SYDVKM. The CDR3 is CASSKGTGGAQETQYF. As DNA, the CDR3 is TGTGCCAGCAGTAAAGGGACTGGCGGGGCTCAAGAGACCCAGTACTTC.

The genes are TRBV24-1 and TRBJ2-1; a possible D gene is TRBD1 (6 bases). Germline lookup yields CDR1 KGHDR and CDR2 SFDVKD. The CDR3 has 14 amino acids. V was clipped by 4 bases and J by 8 bases, with 14 bases between them. The CDR3 bases are TGTGCCACCAGTGACTCCCCAGGGGTCGATGAGCAGTTCTTC. Translated, it gives CATSDSPGVDEQFF.

The chain combines TRBV24-1 with TRBJ2-1; TRBD2 aligns across 7 bases. Germline CDR1 and CDR2: KGHDR and SFDVKD. The CDR3 runs 21 residues. V was pared by 1 base and J by 4 bases, with 21 bases of the junction left unmatched. CDR3 sequence: CATSDFVGDYMYPPRYNEQFF. The CDR3 DNA is TGTGCCACCAGTGATTTTGTCGGGGACTACATGTACCCCCCTCGTTACAATGAGCAGTTCTTC.

This clonotype has a handful of counts. The chain uses TRBV10-3 and TRBJ1-3; 9 nucleotides align to TRBD1. The length of the CDR3 is 15 residues. Germline V lookup: CDR1 ENHRY, CDR2 SYGVKD. J lost 1 base, V lost 8 bases, and 6 bases had no gene match. CDR3: CAISGQGSSGNTIYF. CDR3 coding DNA: TGTGCCATCTCTGGACAGGGGAGTTCTGGAAACACCATATATTTT.

The genes are TRBV5-1 and TRBJ2-3; D might be TRBD1 (5 bases). The CDR3 consists of 14 residues. The germline gives CDR1 SGHRS, CDR2 YFSETQ. Trimming stripped 1 base from V and 4 bases from J, with 10 bases between. Here the CDR3 reads CASSLWEGADTQYF. Here the CDR3 DNA reads TGCGCCAGCAGCTTGTGGGAAGGGGCAGATACGCAGTATTTT. The entire variable domain, with the rest obtained from reference TRBV5-1 and TRBJ2-3, is as follows: KAGVTQTPRYLIKTRGQQVTLSCSPISGHRSVSWYQQTPGQGLQFLFEYFSETQRNKGNFPGRFSGRQFSNSRSEMNVSTLELGDSALYLCASSLWEGADTQYFGPGTRLTVL.

This clonotype was picked up a small number of times. The V call is TRBV29-1, the J call TRBJ2-2; D unresolved. Germline loops: CDR1 SQVTM, CDR2 ANQGSEA. V shed 5 bases and J shed 4 bases, with 11 bases lying between them. The CDR3 extends over 13 amino acids. The DNA for the CDR3 is TGCAGCGTTCAAATTTTTCGCACCGGGGAGCTGTTTTTT. Protein product: CSVQIFRTGELFF.

This clonotype was detected only a few times. The gene calls are TRBV7-9 and TRBJ2-5; 8 bases agree with TRBD2. The V gene end was trimmed by 5 bases and the J gene end by 1 base; junction bases not matched to a gene: 12. CDR3 length: 17 amino acids. Germline V gene data show CDR1 as SEHNR and CDR2 as FQNEAQ (reference sequence). The CDR3 DNA reads TGTGCCAGCAGCCCCGGGGGGGGGACATATCTCCAAGAGACCCAGTACTTC. Translated, it gives CASSPGGGTYLQETQYF.

V is TRBV28 and J is TRBJ2-7; TRBD1 agrees at 8 bases. CDR1 and CDR2 from the germline V gene are MDHEN and SYDVKM. The CDR3 is 14 amino acids. The V and J ends lost 5 bases and 9 bases, in that order; junction bases with no gene match: 12. The CDR3 sequence: CASSGPGQVIGQYF. The CDR3 DNA reads TGTGCCAGCAGTGGGCCGGGACAGGTCATCGGGCAGTACTTC. The whole variable domain, remainder taken from reference TRBV28 and TRBJ2-7, is DVKVTQSSRYLVKRTGEKVFLECVQDMDHENMFWYRQDPGLGLRLIYFSYDVKMKEKGDIPEGYSVSREKKERFSLILESASTNQTSMYLCASSGPGQVIGQYFGPGTRLTVT.